The source of this T cell receptor beta chain is a study of blood T cell repertoires in COVID-19. In the original processing: Using reference gene primer amplification, nucleated cell counts were estimated. Sequenced by immunoSEQ multiplex PCR; TCRdb stores in-frame clones only, minus some. From that table come the V and J calls and clone size; the DNA was used to work out D and trimming. This repertoire shows 200,000 to 250,000 clones, approximately 85% found once; its top ten account for 7% to 10%. V lost 0 bases and J 4 bases, leaving 16 bases between the germline ends. The CDR3 spans 16 residues. Germline values: CDR1 LNHNV, CDR2 YYDKDF (reference sequence).

The chain combines TRBV15 with TRBJ2-7; D is ambiguous. The receptor's source is a woman aged 80 or older with COVID-19, enrolled during active disease. Sequencing was performed on peripheral blood. The CDR3 region is CATSRDRQATNYEQYF. The DNA of the CDR3 is TGTGCCACCAGCAGAGATAGGCAGGCAACGAATTACGAGCAGTACTTC.